The T cell receptor beta chain under discussion was sequenced for a study of T cells in Graves' hyperthyroidism and ophthalmopathy. Study-level results: Model predictions of ophthalmopathy came a median around 6.5 months before onset.

The CDR3 runs 14 residues. V lost 6 bases to trimming and J lost 0 bases, with 10 bases between them. Germline CDR1 reads MNHEY; CDR2 reads SVGEGT. Researchers amplified the TCR beta CDR3 regions from RNA transcripts. The TCR CDR3 first-round RT-PCR relied on the HTBI primer set. One entry per CDR3 protein, called by TCRdb with MiXCR from the multiplex PCR reads. The profile shows about 400,000 distinct CDR3 sequences, 12% to 15% of them singletons. On this clonotype: The antigen remains unidentified.

What was sequenced was blood. This chain links TRBV6-2 or TRBV6-3 with TRBJ2-3, with D tentatively TRBD2 (6 bases). The receptor's source is a woman aged 55 to 70 with Graves' ophthalmopathy. The CDR3 DNA is TGTGCCAGCAGCCGCGGGATTAGCACAGATACGCAGTATTTT. Its protein is CASSRGISTDTQYF.